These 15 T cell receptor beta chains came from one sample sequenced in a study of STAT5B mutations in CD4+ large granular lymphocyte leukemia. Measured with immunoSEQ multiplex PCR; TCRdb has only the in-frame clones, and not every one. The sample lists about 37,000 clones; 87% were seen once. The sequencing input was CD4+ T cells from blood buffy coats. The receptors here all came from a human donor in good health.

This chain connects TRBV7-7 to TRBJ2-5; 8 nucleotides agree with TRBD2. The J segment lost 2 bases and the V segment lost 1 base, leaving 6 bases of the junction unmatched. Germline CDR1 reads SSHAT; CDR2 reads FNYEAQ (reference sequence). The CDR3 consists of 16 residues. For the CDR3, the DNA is TGTGCCAGCAGCTTAGGGGTCGGGAGGGGGCAAGAGACCCAGTACTTC. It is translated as CASSLGVGRGQETQYF.

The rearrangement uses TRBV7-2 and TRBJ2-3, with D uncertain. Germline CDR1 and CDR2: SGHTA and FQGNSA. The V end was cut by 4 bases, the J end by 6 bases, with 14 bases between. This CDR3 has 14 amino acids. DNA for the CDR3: TGTGCCAGCAGCTCTACCCGCCCGGGTGATACGCAGTATTTT. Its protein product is CASSSTRPGDTQYF.

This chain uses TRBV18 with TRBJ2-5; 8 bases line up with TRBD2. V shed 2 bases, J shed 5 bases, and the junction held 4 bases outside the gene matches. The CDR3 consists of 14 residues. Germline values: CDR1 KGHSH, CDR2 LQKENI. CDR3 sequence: CASSPNSGIETQYF. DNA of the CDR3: TGTGCCAGCTCACCAAATAGCGGGATTGAGACCCAGTACTTC.

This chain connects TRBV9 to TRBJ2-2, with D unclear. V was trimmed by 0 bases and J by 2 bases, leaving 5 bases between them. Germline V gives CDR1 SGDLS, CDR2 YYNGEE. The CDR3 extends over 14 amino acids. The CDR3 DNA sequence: TGTGCCAGCAGCGTAGCCCACAACACCGGGGAGCTGTTTTTT. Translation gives CASSVAHNTGELFF.

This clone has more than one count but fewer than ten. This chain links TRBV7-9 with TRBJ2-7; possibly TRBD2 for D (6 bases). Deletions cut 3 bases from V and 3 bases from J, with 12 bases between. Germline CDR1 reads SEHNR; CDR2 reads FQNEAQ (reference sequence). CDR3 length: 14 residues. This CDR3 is CASSLGGVGYEQYF. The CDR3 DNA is TGTGCCAGCAGCTTGGGAGGTGTAGGCTACGAGCAGTACTTC.

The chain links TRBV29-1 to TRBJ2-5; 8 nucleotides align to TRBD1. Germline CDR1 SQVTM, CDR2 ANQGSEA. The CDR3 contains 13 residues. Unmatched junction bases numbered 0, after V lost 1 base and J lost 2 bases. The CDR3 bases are TGCAGCGTTGAAGGACAGGGGCAAGAGACCCAGTACTTC. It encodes CSVEGQGQETQYF.

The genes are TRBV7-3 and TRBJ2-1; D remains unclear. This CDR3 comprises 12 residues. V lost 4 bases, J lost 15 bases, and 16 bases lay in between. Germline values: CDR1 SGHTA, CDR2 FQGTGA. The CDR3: CASSSGPERLFF. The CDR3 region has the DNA TGTGCCAGCAGCTCCGGGCCCGAGAGGCTGTTCTTC.

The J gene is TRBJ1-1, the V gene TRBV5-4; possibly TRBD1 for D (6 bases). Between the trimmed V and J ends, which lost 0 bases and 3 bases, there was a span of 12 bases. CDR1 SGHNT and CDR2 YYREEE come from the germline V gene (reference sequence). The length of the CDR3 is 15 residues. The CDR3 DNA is TGTGCCAGCAGCTTGGGGCAGGGGTGGGACACTGAAGCTTTCTTT. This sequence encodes CASSLGQGWDTEAFF. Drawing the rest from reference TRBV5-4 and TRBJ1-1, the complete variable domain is ETGVTQSPTHLIKTRGQQVTLRCSSQSGHNTVSWYQQALGQGPQFIFQYYREEENGRGNFPPRFSGLQFPNYSSELNVNALELDDSALYLCASSLGQGWDTEAFFGQGTRLTVV.

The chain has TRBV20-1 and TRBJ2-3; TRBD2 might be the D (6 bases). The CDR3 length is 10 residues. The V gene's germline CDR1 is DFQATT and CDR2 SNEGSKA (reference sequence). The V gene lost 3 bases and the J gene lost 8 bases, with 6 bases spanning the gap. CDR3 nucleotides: TGCAGTGCTAGCGGGAGTACGCAGTATTTT. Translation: CSASGSTQYF.

Written as DNA, the CDR3 is TGTGCCAGCAGTTCGGCGAACACTGAAGCTTTCTTT. Its protein product is CASSSANTEAFF. The genes are TRBV27 and TRBJ1-1, with D unclear. CDR1 is MNHEY and CDR2 is SMNVEV in the germline V gene (reference sequence). The CDR3 sequence is 12 residues long. V shed 4 bases and J shed 1 base, with 4 bases lying between them.

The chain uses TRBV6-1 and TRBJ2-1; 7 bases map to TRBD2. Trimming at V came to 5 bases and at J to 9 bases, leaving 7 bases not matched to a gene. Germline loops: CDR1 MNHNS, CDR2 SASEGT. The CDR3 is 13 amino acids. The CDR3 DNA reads TGTGCCAGCAGTCCCCGGGGGGTTGGTGAGCAGTTCTTC. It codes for CASSPRGVGEQFF.

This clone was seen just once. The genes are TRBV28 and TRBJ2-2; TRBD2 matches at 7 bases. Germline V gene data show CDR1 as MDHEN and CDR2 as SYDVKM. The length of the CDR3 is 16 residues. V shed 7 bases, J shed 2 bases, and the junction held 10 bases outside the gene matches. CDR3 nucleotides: TGTGCCAGCACCGCCTCGGGACTACCCAACACCGGGGAGCTGTTTTTT. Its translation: CASTASGLPNTGELFF.

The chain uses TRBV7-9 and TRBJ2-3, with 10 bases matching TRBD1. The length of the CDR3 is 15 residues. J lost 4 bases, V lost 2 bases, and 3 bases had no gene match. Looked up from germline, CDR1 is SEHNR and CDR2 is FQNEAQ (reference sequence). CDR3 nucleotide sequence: TGTGCCAGCAGCTTACGGACAGGGGGGGCAGATACGCAGTATTTT. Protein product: CASSLRTGGADTQYF.

The DNA of the CDR3 is TGTGCCAGCAGAAATATGGGAGAGAACACTGAAGCTTTCTTT. Translation gives CASRNMGENTEAFF. The V call is TRBV28, the J call TRBJ1-1; D ambiguous. V dropped 6 bases and J dropped 1 base, with 12 bases sitting between them. This CDR3 spans 14 amino acids. CDR1 and CDR2 (germline): MDHEN, SYDVKM.

The CDR3 DNA sequence: TGTGCCACCAGCAGAGGGGGGGGTGGGAACACTGAAGCTTTCTTT. It yields the protein CATSRGGGGNTEAFF. V and J are TRBV15 and TRBJ1-1; weak D call: TRBD1 (5 bases). Between the trimmed V and J ends, which lost 1 base and 1 base, there was a span of 10 bases. The CDR3 sequence is 15 residues long. From germline, CDR1 is LNHNV and CDR2 YYDKDF (reference sequence).